A single T cell receptor (beta chain) is shown here with its context. Its antigen remains unknown. Other DNA sequences in this specimen translate into the identical CDR3. Antigen-specific CD4+ T cells were first expanded with viral peptide pools by the ViraFEST assay and only then sequenced. The culture ran for 10 days before CD4+ T cells were isolated. Among the vaccine recipients, none had a prior SARS-CoV-2 infection, and nucleocapsid antibodies were negative. On days 3 and 7, fresh IL-2 medium replaced half the medium. Profiling relied on immunoSEQ multiplex PCR, and the TCRdb table lists in-frame clones only, not all of them. This sample yields about 70,000 clones, of which about four fifths are seen a single time; roughly an eighth belongs to the top ten. This record belongs to a study of vaccination effects on CD4 cells after COVID-19. Study-wide points: Early post-infection timepoints were missing from the study, which also had few convalescent patients.

CDR1 and CDR2 (germline): LGHNA, YSLEER. After removal of 6 bases from V and 5 bases from J, the junction contained 19 bases not matched to a gene. The CDR3 is 19 amino acids. The sequencing used CD4+ T cells from PBMCs cultured with SARS-CoV-2 spike peptides, collected before COVID-19 vaccination. The rearrangement uses TRBV4-3 and TRBJ1-2, with 12 nucleotides matching TRBD1. The sequence was obtained from a human donor who received a COVID-19 vaccine. CDR3 protein: CASSREGTGGIYLPYGYTF. CDR3 nucleotides: TGCGCCAGCAGTCGCGAGGGGACAGGGGGCATTTACCTACCTTATGGCTACACCTTC.